One sample yielded the 11 T cell receptor beta chains listed below, sequenced in a study of cytomegalovirus exposure and HLA in healthy donors. The PCR employed 60 Vbeta primers together with 13 Jbeta primers. Only in-frame clones appear in the TCRdb table, and some are missing; sequencing was by immunoSEQ multiplex PCR. Of under 200,000 clones in the sample, approximately 80% were seen once. Sample: PBMCs. These receptor sequences come from a woman under 40 in good health and CMV-seronegative.

This clone was counted between two and nine times. The chain is built from TRBV10-2 and TRBJ1-2, with 8 bases fitting TRBD1. The CDR3 contains 16 residues. The germline gives CDR1 WSHSY, CDR2 SAAADI. V trimming: 6 bases; J trimming: 3 bases; junction bases outside the gene matches: 12. CDR3 DNA sequence: TGCGCCAGCAGCAGATTACAGGGGGAGTATGACTATGGCTACACCTTC. This translates into CASSRLQGEYDYGYTF.

The chain combines TRBV9 with TRBJ1-5; TRBD1 is a possible D gene (5 bases). CDR3 length: 15 residues. Germline lookup yields CDR1 SGDLS and CDR2 YYNGEE. V lost 0 bases to trimming and J lost 7 bases, with 14 bases between them. DNA for the CDR3: TGTGCCAGCAGCGTAGGGGGCGCCGTCAGACAGCCCCAGCATTTT. This sequence encodes CASSVGGAVRQPQHF.

The rearrangement joins TRBV6-4 to TRBJ2-5; D may be TRBD1 (6 bases). The germline gives CDR1 MRHNA, CDR2 SNTAGT. The CDR3 length is 14 residues. The ends were cut back, 2 bases at V and 4 bases at J, with 11 bases in the middle. CDR3 region: CASSDSLTGETQYF. For the CDR3, the DNA is TGTGCCAGCAGTGACAGTTTGACAGGAGAGACCCAGTACTTC.

This chain joins TRBV7-6 and TRBJ1-3; TRBD1 matches 7 bases. Germline-derived CDR1 and CDR2 are SGHVS and FNYEAQ. V shed 5 bases, J shed 0 bases, and the junction held 4 bases outside the gene matches. This CDR3 is 15 amino acids long. Written as DNA, the CDR3 is TGTGCCAGCAGCAGAGACAGGGACTCTGGAAACACCATATATTTT. Protein sequence: CASSRDRDSGNTIYF.

The chain is built from TRBV11-1 and TRBJ1-1; 12 bases agree with TRBD1. V shed 5 bases and J 3 bases; nucleotides not matched to a gene: 4. This CDR3 has 15 amino acids. Germline V CDR1 and CDR2: SGHAT, FQDESV (reference sequence). The CDR3 sequence: CASSRDRGRDTEAFF. In nucleotides, the CDR3 is TGTGCCAGCAGCCGGGACAGGGGGCGCGACACTGAAGCTTTCTTT.

This chain joins TRBV6-1 and TRBJ2-7; 7 nucleotides match TRBD1. The germline V gene has CDR1 MNHNS and CDR2 SASEGT. The V and J ends lost 5 bases and 3 bases, in that order; junction bases with no gene match: 4. The CDR3 has 13 amino acids. The CDR3 protein is CASSPTGDYEQYF. DNA for the CDR3: TGTGCCAGCAGTCCTACAGGGGACTACGAGCAGTACTTC.

The chain recombines TRBV2 with TRBJ2-6, with D perhaps TRBD1 (6 bases). V gave up 6 bases and J gave up 0 bases, with 12 bases separating them. The CDR3 has 16 amino acids. Germline values: CDR1 SNHLY, CDR2 FYNNEI. Here the CDR3 reads CASRPGHNSGANVLTF. CDR3 bases: TGTGCCAGCAGACCGGGACACAACTCTGGGGCCAACGTCCTGACTTTC.

The V and J genes are TRBV5-1 and TRBJ2-3, with D tentatively TRBD1 (7 bases). Germline V CDR1 and CDR2: SGHRS, YFSETQ. With 0 bases removed from V and 4 bases from J, the gap between germline ends came to 15 bases. The CDR3 length is 16 residues. Here the CDR3 reads CASSLGGTRGPDTQYF. CDR3 bases: TGCGCCAGCAGCTTGGGCGGGACGAGGGGGCCAGATACGCAGTATTTT.

This rearrangement joins TRBV2 to TRBJ2-5, with 8 bases aligning to TRBD2. The last part of the DNA fits TRBJ2-7 better; the J call may be wrong. This CDR3 comprises 14 residues. Germline V CDR1 and CDR2: SNHLY, FYNNEI. The CDR3 region is CASYPREEVYEQYF. The DNA of the CDR3 is TGTGCCAGCTACCCGCGGGAGGAAGTTTACGAGCAGTACTTC.

The table lists this clone with a few counts. CDR3 region: CASRVSYEQYF. As DNA, the CDR3 is TGTGCCAGCAGGGTGAGCTACGAGCAGTACTTC. The rearrangement uses TRBV2 and TRBJ2-7; D remains ambiguous. The CDR3 loop spans 11 amino acids. CDR1 is SNHLY, CDR2 FYNNEI, per germline. Trimming cost V 6 bases and J 3 bases, with 6 bases left between them.

The chain combines TRBV6-6 with TRBJ1-5; 7 nucleotides align to TRBD1. V dropped 6 bases and J dropped 4; count of bases not matched to a gene: 6. The germline gives CDR1 MNHNY, CDR2 SVGAGI (reference sequence). There are 14 residues in the CDR3. The CDR3 loop reads CASSYGQANQPQHF. CDR3 sequence (DNA): TGTGCCAGCAGCTACGGACAGGCAAATCAGCCCCAGCATTTT.